Presented here are 17 T cell receptor beta chains from one specimen sequenced in a study of cytomegalovirus exposure and HLA in healthy donors. PCR primers comprised 60 Vbeta and 13 Jbeta primers. Here immunoSEQ multiplex PCR was the method, and the copy in TCRdb shows in-frame clones only, minus some. The sample carries a few hundred thousand clones, under 85% recorded once. Material: PBMCs. The source is a woman in her forties or fifties in good health and CMV-seropositive.

The chain uses TRBV30 and TRBJ1-1; no definite D call. CDR1 is GTSNPN and CDR2 is SVGIG in the germline V gene (reference sequence). Between the trimmed V and J ends, which lost 5 bases and 4 bases, there was a span of 8 bases. The CDR3 extends over 11 amino acids. For the CDR3, the DNA is TGTGCCTGGTCAAGAGTCACTGAAGCTTTCTTT. This codes for CAWSRVTEAFF.

The V and J genes are TRBV29-1 and TRBJ2-5; 8 bases map to TRBD1. The end of the DNA is better explained by TRBJ2-7, so the J call may be wrong. From germline, CDR1 is SQVTM and CDR2 ANQGSEA. The CDR3 is 18 residues long. CDR3 region: CSVEDMGLPGTGSYEQYF. Written as DNA, the CDR3 is TGCAGCGTTGAAGATATGGGGCTTCCCGGGACAGGTTCCTACGAGCAGTACTTC.

This chain uses TRBV7-9 with TRBJ2-3; 11 bases line up with TRBD1. Looked up from germline, CDR1 is SEHNR and CDR2 is FQNEAQ (reference sequence). The CDR3 is made up of 16 amino acids. J was trimmed by 4 bases and V by 6 bases; bases with no gene match: 9. This CDR3 is CASSFGQGAMSDTQYF. CDR3 bases: TGTGCCAGCAGTTTCGGACAGGGGGCGATGTCAGATACGCAGTATTTT.

The genes are TRBV9 and TRBJ1-1, with 7 bases aligning to TRBD1. The CDR3 consists of 14 residues. Germline CDR1 is SGDLS and CDR2 is YYNGEE. Unmatched junction bases numbered 7, after V lost 3 bases and J lost 5 bases. CDR3 in DNA: TGTGCCAGCAGCGCTCAGGGGGGTAGAACTGAAGCTTTCTTT. Protein sequence: CASSAQGGRTEAFF.

The chain has TRBV6-5 and TRBJ2-7; 8 bases are shared with TRBD1. The CDR3 length is 11 residues. CDR1 and CDR2 from the germline V gene are MNHEY and SVGAGI. The J segment lost 5 bases and the V segment lost 7 bases, leaving 1 base of the junction unmatched. The CDR3 sequence: CASIRGHEQYF. The CDR3 DNA sequence: TGTGCCAGCATCAGGGGGCACGAGCAGTACTTC.

The genes are TRBV5-1 and TRBJ1-4, with 9 bases identical to TRBD1. The CDR3 loop spans 15 amino acids. Germline-derived CDR1 and CDR2 are SGHRS and YFSETQ. V was pared by 4 bases and J by 2 bases, with 3 bases of the junction left unmatched. The DNA for the CDR3 is TGCGCCAGCAGCGGAACAGGGGGCACTAATGAAAAACTGTTTTTT. It yields the protein CASSGTGGTNEKLFF.

This chain links TRBV7-2 with TRBJ2-5; TRBD1 might be the D (5 bases). Trimming left V 4 bases short and J 5 bases short, with 14 bases between. The CDR3 contains 14 residues. The germline gives CDR1 SGHTA, CDR2 FQGNSA. CDR3 amino acids: CASSSLSKGETQYF. Written as DNA, the CDR3 is TGTGCCAGCAGCTCCTTATCAAAGGGGGAGACCCAGTACTTC.

The rearrangement links TRBV15 to TRBJ1-1; the D is unclear. CDR1 LNHNV and CDR2 YYDKDF come from the germline V gene (reference sequence). V gave up 0 bases and J gave up 4 bases, with 9 bases separating them. This CDR3 has 14 residues. This CDR3 is CATSRDSAGTEAFF. The CDR3 region has the DNA TGTGCCACCAGCAGAGATTCTGCGGGCACTGAAGCTTTCTTT. The full variable domain, with the rest looked up from reference TRBV15 and TRBJ1-1, is DAMVIQNPRYQVTQFGKPVTLSCSQTLNHNVMYWYQQKSSQAPKLLFHYYDKDFNNEADTPDNFQSRRPNTSFCFLDIRSPGLGDTAMYLCATSRDSAGTEAFFGQGTRLTVV.

The rearrangement links TRBV29-1 to TRBJ1-2; D gene uncertain. The length of the CDR3 is 12 residues. The V end lost 0 bases, the J end lost 6 bases, and 8 bases lay between the germline ends. Germline CDR1 and CDR2: SQVTM and ANQGSEA. The CDR3 DNA is TGCAGCGTTGAAGATCCTCGGGATGGCTACACCTTC. This codes for CSVEDPRDGYTF.

The rearrangement uses TRBV10-3 and TRBJ2-7, with a tentative D call TRBD2 (6 bases). The CDR3 extends over 16 amino acids. Germline CDR1 ENHRY, CDR2 SYGVKD. Trimming cost V 6 bases and J 3 bases, with 21 bases left between them. The CDR3 coding sequence is TGTGCCATCAGCCCTGGGGGGACGAGGTTGAGCTACGAGCAGTACTTC. It yields the protein CAISPGGTRLSYEQYF.

The rearrangement uses TRBV5-5 and TRBJ1-1, with TRBD1 matching over 8 bases. In germline, CDR1 is SGHKS, CDR2 YYEKEE (reference sequence). The CDR3 spans 17 residues. Unmatched junction bases numbered 9, after V lost 0 bases and J lost 2 bases. In nucleotides, the CDR3 is TGTGCCAGCAGCTTGGTACAGGGGGTTAGGGGTAACACTGAAGCTTTCTTT. The encoded protein is CASSLVQGVRGNTEAFF.

This sequence joins TRBV6-1 and TRBJ2-1; a weak D match, TRBD2 (6 bases). The germline CDR1 and CDR2 sequences are MNHNS and SASEGT. Trimming took 6 bases from V and 6 from J, leaving 12 bases between them. The CDR3 is 13 residues long. The CDR3 nucleotides read TGTGCCAGCAGGGTGATGGGAGGCAATGAGCAGTTCTTC. Translated: CASRVMGGNEQFF.

The chain joins TRBV7-3 to TRBJ1-1; no firm D call. The germline V gene encodes CDR1 SGHTA and CDR2 FQGTGA. The CDR3 spans 14 residues. Trimming took off 3 bases at V and 4 bases at J, with 12 bases between the two ends. The CDR3 reads CASSFQAGSTEAFF. As DNA, the CDR3 is TGTGCCAGCAGCTTCCAGGCGGGGAGCACTGAAGCTTTCTTT. Supplemented by reference TRBV7-3 and TRBJ1-1, the full variable domain reads GAGVSQTPSNKVTEKGKYVELRCDPISGHTALYWYRQSLGQGPEFLIYFQGTGAADDSGLPNDRFFAVRPEGSVSTLKIQRTERGDSAVYLCASSFQAGSTEAFFGQGTRLTVV.

J is TRBJ2-7 and V is TRBV5-1; 7 nucleotides align to TRBD1. In germline, CDR1 is SGHRS, CDR2 YFSETQ. The CDR3 has 15 residues. The V gene end was trimmed by 1 base and the J gene end by 6 bases; junction bases not matched to a gene: 10. The CDR3 nucleotides read TGCGCCAGCAGCTTGTCGGGCAGGGGGATGAGCGAGCAGTACTTC. Its translation is CASSLSGRGMSEQYF.

The chain joins TRBV28 to TRBJ2-5, with D possibly TRBD2 on 5 matching bases. Between the trimmed V and J ends, which lost 7 bases and 1 base, there was a span of 10 bases. This CDR3 is 13 amino acids long. Germline lookup yields CDR1 MDHEN and CDR2 SYDVKM. CDR3 region: CASMWTAQETQYF. DNA of the CDR3: TGTGCCAGCATGTGGACTGCCCAAGAGACCCAGTACTTC.

The chain carries TRBV5-1 and TRBJ1-4; 9 bases fit TRBD1. The length of the CDR3 is 14 residues. CDR1 and CDR2 from the germline V gene are SGHRS and YFSETQ. The junction had 4 bases not matched to a gene; V was cut back by 3 bases and J by 7 bases. The CDR3 nucleotides are TGCGCCAGCAGCTCGACAGGGGGGGCTGAAAAACTGTTTTTT. This encodes CASSSTGGAEKLFF.

The V call is TRBV6-4, the J call TRBJ1-4; D may be TRBD1 (6 bases). CDR3 size: 13 residues. From germline, CDR1 is MRHNA and CDR2 SNTAGT. The V gene lost 5 bases and the J gene lost 5 bases, with 9 bases spanning the gap. CDR3 DNA sequence: TGTGCCAGCAGTCTGGACAGAAATGAAAAACTGTTTTTT. It translates to CASSLDRNEKLFF.